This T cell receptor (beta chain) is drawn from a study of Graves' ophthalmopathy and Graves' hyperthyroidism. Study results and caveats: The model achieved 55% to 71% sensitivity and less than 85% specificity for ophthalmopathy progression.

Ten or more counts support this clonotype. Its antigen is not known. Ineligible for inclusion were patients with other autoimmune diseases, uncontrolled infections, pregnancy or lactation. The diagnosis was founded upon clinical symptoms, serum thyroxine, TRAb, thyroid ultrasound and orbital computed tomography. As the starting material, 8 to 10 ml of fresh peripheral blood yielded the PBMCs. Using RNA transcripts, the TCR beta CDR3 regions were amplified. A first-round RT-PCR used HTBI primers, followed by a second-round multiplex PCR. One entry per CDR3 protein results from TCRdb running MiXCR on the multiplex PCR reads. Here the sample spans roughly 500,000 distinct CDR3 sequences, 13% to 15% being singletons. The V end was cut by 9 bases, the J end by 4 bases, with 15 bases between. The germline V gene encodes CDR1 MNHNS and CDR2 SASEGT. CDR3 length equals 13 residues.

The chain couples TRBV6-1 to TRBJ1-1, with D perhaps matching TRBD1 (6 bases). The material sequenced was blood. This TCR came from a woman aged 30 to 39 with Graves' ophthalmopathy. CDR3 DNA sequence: TGTGCCAGTAACAGGGCGGGGGGCACTGAAGCTTTCTTT. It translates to CASNRAGGTEAFF.